The rows below give T cell receptor beta chains drawn from one sample of a study of a mutant IDH1 vaccine in newly diagnosed glioma. Their recognized antigens are unknown. Profiling relied on immunoSEQ multiplex PCR, and the TCRdb table lists in-frame clones only, not all of them. The table includes 55,000 to 65,000 clones, under 90% detected once. The sample consisted of PBMCs, taken from a glioma patient whose treatment included an IDH1 peptide vaccine. The receptors were gathered from a man younger than 45 with glioma. CDR3s include the opening cysteine and the closing phenylalanine or tryptophan. D genes are given only for firm matches. Some rows have no size entry. The others give once, few or many, or a class for an expanded clone.

d_call,j_call,v_call,clone_size,cdr3_aa,cdr3_nt
-,TRBJ2-7,TRBV28,-,CASSPGTINYEQYF,TGTGCCAGCAGTCCAGGGACCATTAACTACGAGCAGTACTTC
TRBD1,TRBJ1-4,TRBV15,-,CATSRRTGGDEKLFF,TGTGCCACCAGCAGAAGGACAGGGGGAGATGAAAAACTGTTTTTT
TRBD1,TRBJ2-3,TRBV2,-,CASEEGTGASTDTQYF,TGTGCCAGCGAGGAGGGGACAGGGGCTAGCACAGATACGCAGTATTTT
-,TRBJ2-3,TRBV2,-,CVSRQKSTDTQYF,TGTGTCAGTCGCCAAAAAAGCACAGATACGCAGTATTTT
-,TRBJ1-5,TRBV28,few,CASSLNPGQPQHF,TGTGCCAGCAGTTTAAATCCGGGGCAGCCCCAGCATTTT
-,TRBJ1-2,TRBV6-1,few,CASSEANKYGYTF,TGTGCCAGCAGTGAAGCGAACAAGTATGGCTACACCTTC
-,TRBJ1-1,TRBV30,few,CAWRGSRRIFF,TGTGCCTGGAGGGGCTCCCGAAGAATTTTCTTT
TRBD1,TRBJ1-6,TRBV18,-,CASSPSTGRTNSPLHF,TGTGCCAGCTCACCATCGACAGGGCGCACAAATTCACCCCTCCACTTT
-,TRBJ2-7,TRBV29-1,-,CSVDYGEGIYEQYF,TGCAGCGTTGACTACGGGGAAGGGATCTACGAGCAGTACTTC
-,TRBJ2-7,TRBV7-6,once,CASSPTAYEQYF,TGTGCCAGCAGCCCTACCGCCTACGAGCAGTACTTC
-,TRBJ2-1,TRBV4-1,-,CASSQGLARISYNEQFF,TGCGCCAGCAGCCAAGGGCTAGCGAGGATCTCCTACAATGAGCAGTTCTTC
-,TRBJ1-3,TRBV5-6,-,CASSWGAHRSGNTIYF,TGTGCCAGCAGCTGGGGGGCACACCGCTCTGGAAACACCATATATTTT
TRBD2,TRBJ2-7,TRBV7-2,-,CASSRDSGVSGSEQYF,TGTGCCAGCAGCCGTGACAGCGGGGTATCAGGGAGTGAGCAGTACTTC
TRBD1,TRBJ2-1,TRBV30,-,CAWEPGTGNYNEQFF,TGTGCCTGGGAGCCCGGGACAGGGAATTACAATGAGCAGTTCTTC
-,TRBJ2-1,TRBV28,-,CASNGGSYNEQFF,TGTGCCAGCAATGGAGGTTCATACAATGAGCAGTTCTTC
-,TRBJ2-1,TRBV9,-,CASSVQVALRVNEQFF,TGTGCCAGCAGCGTGCAGGTAGCATTAAGGGTTAATGAGCAGTTCTTC
-,TRBJ1-5,TRBV10-2,-,CAREQGRQPQHF,TGCGCCAGAGAACAGGGCAGGCAGCCCCAGCATTTT
-,TRBJ1-4,TRBV21-1,-,CASTFRGGGNEKLFF,TGTGCCAGCACCTTTCGTGGGGGAGGAAATGAAAAACTGTTTTTT